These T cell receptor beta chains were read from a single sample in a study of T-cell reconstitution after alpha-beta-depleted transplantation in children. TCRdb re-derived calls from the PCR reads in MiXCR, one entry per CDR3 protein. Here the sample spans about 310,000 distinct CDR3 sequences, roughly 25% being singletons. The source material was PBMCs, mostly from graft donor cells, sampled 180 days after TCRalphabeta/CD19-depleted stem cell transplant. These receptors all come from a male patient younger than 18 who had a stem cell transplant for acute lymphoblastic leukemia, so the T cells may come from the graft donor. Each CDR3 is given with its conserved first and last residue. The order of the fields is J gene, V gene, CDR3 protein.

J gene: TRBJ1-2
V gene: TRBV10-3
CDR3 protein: CAISESSDWRRGYGYTF

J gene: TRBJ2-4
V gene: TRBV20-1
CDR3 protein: CSARVLPKNIQYF

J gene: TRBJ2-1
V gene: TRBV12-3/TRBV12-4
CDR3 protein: CASSLASQTSGEQFF

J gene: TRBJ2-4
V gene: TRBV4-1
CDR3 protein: CASSQVTLGIQYF

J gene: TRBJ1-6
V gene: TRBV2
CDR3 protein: CASSGTGDNSPLHF

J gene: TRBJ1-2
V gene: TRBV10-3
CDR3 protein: CAISDFDRGGSGGYTF

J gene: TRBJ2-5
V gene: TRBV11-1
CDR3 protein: CASSLISGSGRAVKTQYF

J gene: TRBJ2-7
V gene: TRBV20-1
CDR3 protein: CSARDTDHPYEQYF

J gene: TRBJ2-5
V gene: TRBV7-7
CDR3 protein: CASSLAGPGETQSF

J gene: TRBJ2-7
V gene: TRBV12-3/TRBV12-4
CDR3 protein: CASRLRGRADEQYF

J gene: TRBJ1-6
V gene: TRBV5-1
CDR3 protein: CASSQDSSPNSPLHF

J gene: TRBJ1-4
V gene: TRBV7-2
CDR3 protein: CASSLVREDEKLFF

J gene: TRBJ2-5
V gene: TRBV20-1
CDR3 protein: CSGLEWQETQYF

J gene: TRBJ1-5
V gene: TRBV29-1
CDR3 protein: CSVAGQGVQPQHF

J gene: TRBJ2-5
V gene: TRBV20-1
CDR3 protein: CSARDSREIGETQYF

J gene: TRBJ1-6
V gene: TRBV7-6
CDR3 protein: CASSLSPSIHRDLHF

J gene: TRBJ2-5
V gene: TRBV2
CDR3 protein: CASSGVGRRDRETQYF

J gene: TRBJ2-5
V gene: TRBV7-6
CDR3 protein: CASSQGQGAFRVETQYF

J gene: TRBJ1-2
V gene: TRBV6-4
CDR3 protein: CASSDFPGGSYGYTF

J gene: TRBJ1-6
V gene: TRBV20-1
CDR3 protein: CSARERGSMVFSSYNSPLHF

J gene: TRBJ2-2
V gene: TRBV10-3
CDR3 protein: CAISESGDTGELFF

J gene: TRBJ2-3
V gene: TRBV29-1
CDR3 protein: CSVERNSGGSTDTQYF

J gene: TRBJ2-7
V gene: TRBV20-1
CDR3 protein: CSASRPSRGRDPYEQYF

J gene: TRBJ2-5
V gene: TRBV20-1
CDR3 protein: CSARSDYPQETQYF

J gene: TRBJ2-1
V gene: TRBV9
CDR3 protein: CASSVFPADNEQFF

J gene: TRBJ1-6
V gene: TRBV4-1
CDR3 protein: CASHSPLHF

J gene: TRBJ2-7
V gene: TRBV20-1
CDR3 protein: CSARPGVGDSYEQYF

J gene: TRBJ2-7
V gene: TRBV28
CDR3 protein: CASSLWDRAYEQYF

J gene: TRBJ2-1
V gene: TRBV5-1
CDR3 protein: CASSLVVYQGEQFF

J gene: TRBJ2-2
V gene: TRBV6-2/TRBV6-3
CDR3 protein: CASSRLAVTGELFF

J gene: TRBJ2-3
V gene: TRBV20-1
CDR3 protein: CSASGISGRSTDTQYF

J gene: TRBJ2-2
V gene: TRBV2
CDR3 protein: CASSGVGELFF

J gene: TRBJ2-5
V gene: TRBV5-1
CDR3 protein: CASSLDRQGLGETRYF

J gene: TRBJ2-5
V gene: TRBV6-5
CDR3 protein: CASSYGTGARETQYF

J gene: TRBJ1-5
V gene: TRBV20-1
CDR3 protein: CSASRTGGQPQHF

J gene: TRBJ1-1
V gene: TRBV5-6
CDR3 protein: CASSLYKNTEAFF

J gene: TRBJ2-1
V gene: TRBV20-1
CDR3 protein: CSARVQGSIFNEQFF

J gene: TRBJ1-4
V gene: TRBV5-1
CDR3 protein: CASSTRQGSGVKLFF

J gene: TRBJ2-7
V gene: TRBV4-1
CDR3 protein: CASSQRGQARSYEQYF

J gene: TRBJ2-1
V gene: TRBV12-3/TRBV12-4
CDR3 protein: CASSQTATKNEQFF